The rows below give T cell receptor beta chains drawn from one sample of a study of shared clonotypes between healthy human individuals. The repertoire was sequenced with immunoSEQ multiplex PCR; TCRdb's copy has only in-frame clones and lacks some. This sample carries roughly 1 million clones, more than 65% of them seen once, and the ten largest clones take around 1.5%. The sequenced sample consisted of memory CD4+ T cells sorted from blood. These receptors came from a man between 18 and 35 years old in good health. The CDR3 runs from the conserved cysteine through the conserved F or W. The order of the fields is V gene, J gene, CDR3 length, CDR3 protein.

>TRBV6-6|TRBJ1-5|13
CASQGGERQPQHF
>TRBV5-1|TRBJ2-7|15
CASSLGLGDPYEQYF
>TRBV2|TRBJ2-2|17
CASSDGLGQGYTGELFF
>TRBV7-6|TRBJ1-4|14
CASSIDRKREKLFF
>TRBV5-1|TRBJ1-2|13
CASSLGGSGGYTF
>TRBV7-9|TRBJ2-7|15
CASSFGPSANSGQYF
>TRBV6-5|TRBJ1-1|14
CASSYSSRGTEAFF
>TRBV4-1|TRBJ2-2|14
CASSQELNTGELFF
>TRBV5-1|TRBJ2-7|13
CASSFEGTYEQYF
>TRBV5-1|TRBJ2-3|15
CASSLIAGVTDTQYF
>TRBV2|TRBJ2-5|15
CASRGTSGVQETQYF
>TRBV5-1|TRBJ1-2|15
CASSPEGQGNYGYTF
>TRBV5-1|TRBJ1-2|15
CASSLVSSGSSGYTF
>TRBV5-1|TRBJ1-4|15
CASSSGQGRNEKLFF
>TRBV6-1|TRBJ1-1|12
CASSETQYRVFF
>TRBV19|TRBJ2-3|13
CASKAGSSDTQYF
>TRBV7-6|TRBJ2-7|13
CASSFGTTYEQYF
>TRBV7-6|TRBJ2-7|17
CASSLAPAGNKAYEQYF
>TRBV5-4|TRBJ2-1|17
CASSLWMGGPSYNEQFF
>TRBV5-6|TRBJ2-1|16
CASSLVRARSYNEQFF
>TRBV21-1|TRBJ2-1|11
CGRREAVEQFF
>TRBV11-2|TRBJ1-1|13
CASSLDIKAEAFF
>TRBV10-3|TRBJ1-4|14
CAIRGGGINEKLFF
>TRBV10-3|TRBJ2-5|13
CAISESGGATQYF
>TRBV2|TRBJ2-3|14
CATLDRGQGDTQYF
>TRBV30|TRBJ2-3|11
CAWGRADTQYF
>TRBV5-1|TRBJ2-6|17
CASSLAVSGGGANVLTF
>TRBV23-1|TRBJ2-1|16
CASSQGSGQPGNEQFF
>TRBV10-1|TRBJ2-3|13
CASNGGVGDTQYF
>TRBV6-1|TRBJ2-1|15
CASSDVGSSYNEQFF
>TRBV12-5|TRBJ2-3|12
CASGFREDTQYF
>TRBV7-8|TRBJ1-3|17
CASSKAMGQGRRNTIYF
>TRBV6-1|TRBJ1-4|15
CASREMDSHNEKLFF
>TRBV6-1|TRBJ1-2|12
CASSELAYGYTF
>TRBV5-1|TRBJ2-7|15
CASSLTPQVGYEQYF
>TRBV9|TRBJ2-7|17
CASSVGGMAGGRNEQYF
>TRBV7-2|TRBJ2-5|17
CASSLGLAGDDQETQYF
>TRBV4-3|TRBJ2-1|18
CASSQRPSGTGSYNEQFF
>TRBV7-2|TRBJ2-2|12
CASSLFTGELFF
>TRBV11-3|TRBJ2-5|13
CASSLDPRGTQYF